The count of the clone carrying this TCR beta chain is one. Its antigen is unknown. This entry comes from a study of T-cell memory formation after mild COVID-19. Using its own MiXCR run on the 5' RACE reads, TCRdb lists one record per CDR3 protein. Altogether approximately 240,000 distinct CDR3 sequences are present, roughly 15% being singletons, with the ten largest covering approximately 3.5%. Study-wide results and limits: Day 37-peaking second-wave clones had unconfirmed SARS-CoV-2 specificity. Memory cells collected pre-infection included some clones that later responded, suggesting cross-reactive memory joined. Mainly in CM and EM were contracting CD4+ clones; CD8+ were in EMRA.

V lost 4 bases and J lost 0, with 17 bases in between. From germline, CDR1 is SGHTS and CDR2 YDEGEE. CDR3 length: 17 residues. This receptor was identified in a man in his late teens or twenties who had mild COVID-19 (a few samples of this study predate the infection). Cell type and time point are not known. Sequenced input: PBMCs or a T cell subset sorted from them (not recorded which). The rearrangement links TRBV5-8 to TRBJ2-1; D is tentatively TRBD1 or TRBD2 (6 bases each). The CDR3 sequence is CASSLYGGRLSYNEQFF. The CDR3 bases are TGTGCCAGCAGCCTCTACGGGGGCCGCCTCTCCTACAATGAGCAGTTCTTC.